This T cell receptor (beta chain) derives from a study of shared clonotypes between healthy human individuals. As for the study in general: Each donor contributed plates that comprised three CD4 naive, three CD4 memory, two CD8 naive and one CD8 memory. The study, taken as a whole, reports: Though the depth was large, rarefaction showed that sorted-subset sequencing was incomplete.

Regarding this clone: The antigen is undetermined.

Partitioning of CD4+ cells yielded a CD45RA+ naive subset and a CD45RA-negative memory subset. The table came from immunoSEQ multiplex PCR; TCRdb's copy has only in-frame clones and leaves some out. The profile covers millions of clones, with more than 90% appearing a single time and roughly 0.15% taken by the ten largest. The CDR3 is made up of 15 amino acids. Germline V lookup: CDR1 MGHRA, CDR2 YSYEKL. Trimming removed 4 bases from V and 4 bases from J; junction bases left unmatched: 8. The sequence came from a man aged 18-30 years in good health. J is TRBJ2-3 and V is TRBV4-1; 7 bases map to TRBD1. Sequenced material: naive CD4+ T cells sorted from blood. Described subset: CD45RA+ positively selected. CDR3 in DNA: TGCGCCAGCAGCCGCCAGGGGGATAGATCAGATACGCAGTATTTT. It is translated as CASSRQGDRSDTQYF.